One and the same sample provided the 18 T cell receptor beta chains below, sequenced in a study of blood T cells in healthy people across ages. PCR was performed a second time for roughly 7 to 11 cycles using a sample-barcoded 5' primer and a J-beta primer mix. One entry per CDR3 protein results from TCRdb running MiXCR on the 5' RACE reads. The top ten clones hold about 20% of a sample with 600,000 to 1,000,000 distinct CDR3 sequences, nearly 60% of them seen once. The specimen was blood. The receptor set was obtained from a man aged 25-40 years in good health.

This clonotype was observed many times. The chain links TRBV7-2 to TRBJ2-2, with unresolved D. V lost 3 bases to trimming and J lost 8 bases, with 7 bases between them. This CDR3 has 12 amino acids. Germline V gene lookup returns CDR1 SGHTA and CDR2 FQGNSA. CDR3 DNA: TGTGCCAGCAGCTTTGCCACGGGGGAGCTGTTTTTT. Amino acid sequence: CASSFATGELFF.

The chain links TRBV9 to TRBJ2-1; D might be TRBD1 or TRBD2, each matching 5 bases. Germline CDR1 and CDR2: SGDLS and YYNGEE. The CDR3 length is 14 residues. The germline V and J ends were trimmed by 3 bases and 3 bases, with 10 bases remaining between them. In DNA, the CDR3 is TGTGCCAGCAGCGCCGGGGACCTCTACAATGAGCAGTTCTTC. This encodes CASSAGDLYNEQFF.

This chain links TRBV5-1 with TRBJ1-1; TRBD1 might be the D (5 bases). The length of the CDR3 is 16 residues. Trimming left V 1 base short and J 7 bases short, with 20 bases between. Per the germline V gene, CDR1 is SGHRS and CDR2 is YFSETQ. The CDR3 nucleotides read TGCGCCAGCAGCTTGAGAGTTCCCGGGGGGTTAAGTGAAGCTTTCTTT. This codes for CASSLRVPGGLSEAFF.

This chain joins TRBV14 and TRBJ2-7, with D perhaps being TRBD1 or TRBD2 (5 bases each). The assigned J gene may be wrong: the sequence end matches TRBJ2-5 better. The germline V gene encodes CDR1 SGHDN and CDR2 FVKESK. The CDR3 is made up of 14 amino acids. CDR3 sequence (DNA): TGTGCCAGCAGCCAACCCGGGACGCTACAGACCCAGTACTTC. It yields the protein CASSQPGTLQTQYF.

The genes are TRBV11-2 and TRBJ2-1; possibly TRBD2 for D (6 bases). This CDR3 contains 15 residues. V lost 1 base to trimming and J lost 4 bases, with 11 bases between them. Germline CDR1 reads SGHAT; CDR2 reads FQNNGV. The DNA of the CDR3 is TGTGCCAGCAGCTTAGTGGGACTCCAATACAATGAGCAGTTCTTC. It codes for CASSLVGLQYNEQFF.

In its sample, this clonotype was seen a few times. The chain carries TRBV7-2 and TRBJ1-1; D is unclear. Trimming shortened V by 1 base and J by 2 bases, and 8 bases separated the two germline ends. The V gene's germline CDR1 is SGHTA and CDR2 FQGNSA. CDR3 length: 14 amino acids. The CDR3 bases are TGTGCCAGCAGCTTAGTTGTCAGAAACACTGAAGCTTTCTTT. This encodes CASSLVVRNTEAFF.

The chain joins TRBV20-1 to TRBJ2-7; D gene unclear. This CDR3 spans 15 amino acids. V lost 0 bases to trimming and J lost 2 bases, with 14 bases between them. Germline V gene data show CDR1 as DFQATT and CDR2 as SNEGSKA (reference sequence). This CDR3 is CSARDPRLVTYEQYF. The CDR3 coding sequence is TGCAGTGCTAGAGATCCCCGGCTGGTTACCTACGAGCAGTACTTC.

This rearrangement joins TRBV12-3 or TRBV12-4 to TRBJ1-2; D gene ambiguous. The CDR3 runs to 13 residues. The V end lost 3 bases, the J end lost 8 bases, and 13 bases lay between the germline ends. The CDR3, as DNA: TGTGCCAGCAGTTTCGTCGTCGGGAGAGGCTACACCTTC. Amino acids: CASSFVVGRGYTF.

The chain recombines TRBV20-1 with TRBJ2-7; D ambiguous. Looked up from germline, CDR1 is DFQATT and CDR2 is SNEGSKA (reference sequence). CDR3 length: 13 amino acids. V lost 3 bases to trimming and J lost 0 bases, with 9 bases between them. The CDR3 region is CSASTFTSYEQYF. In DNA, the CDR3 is TGCAGTGCTAGCACCTTTACCTCCTACGAGCAGTACTTC.

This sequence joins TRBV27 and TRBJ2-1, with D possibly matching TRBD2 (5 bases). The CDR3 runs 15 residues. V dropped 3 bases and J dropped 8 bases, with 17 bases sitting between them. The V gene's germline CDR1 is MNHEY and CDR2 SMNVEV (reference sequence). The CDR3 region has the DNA TGTGCCAGCAGTTTCACCGGGAAACAAGGCCATGAGCAGTTCTTC. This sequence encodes CASSFTGKQGHEQFF.

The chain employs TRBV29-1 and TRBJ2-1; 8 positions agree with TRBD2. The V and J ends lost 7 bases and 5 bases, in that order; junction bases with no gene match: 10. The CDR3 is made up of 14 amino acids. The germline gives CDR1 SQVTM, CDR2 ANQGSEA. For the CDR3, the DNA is TGCAGCGGGATGGGACGAGCGGGGGACAATGAGCAGTTCTTC. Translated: CSGMGRAGDNEQFF.

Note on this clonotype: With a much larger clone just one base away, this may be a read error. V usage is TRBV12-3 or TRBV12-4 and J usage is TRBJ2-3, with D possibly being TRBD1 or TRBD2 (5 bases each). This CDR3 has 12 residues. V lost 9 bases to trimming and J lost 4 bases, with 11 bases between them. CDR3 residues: CASKLGPDTQYF. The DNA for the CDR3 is TGTGCCAGTAAATTGGGACCAGATACGCAGTATTTT.

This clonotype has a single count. CDR3: CASSPRQGMPYSGANVLTF. DNA of the CDR3: TGTGCCAGCAGCCCCAGACAGGGGATGCCTTACTCTGGGGCCAACGTCCTGACTTTC. This chain joins TRBV7-6 and TRBJ2-6; 8 bases fit TRBD1. This CDR3 comprises 19 residues. Germline V lookup: CDR1 SGHVS, CDR2 FNYEAQ. V gave up 5 bases and J gave up 0 bases; unmatched junction bases: 12.

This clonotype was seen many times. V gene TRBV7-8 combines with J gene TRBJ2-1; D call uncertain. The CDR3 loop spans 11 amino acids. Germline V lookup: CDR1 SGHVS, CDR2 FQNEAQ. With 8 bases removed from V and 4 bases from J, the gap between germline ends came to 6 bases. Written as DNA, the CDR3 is TGTGCCAGCGTGGCATACAATGAGCAGTTCTTC. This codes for CASVAYNEQFF.

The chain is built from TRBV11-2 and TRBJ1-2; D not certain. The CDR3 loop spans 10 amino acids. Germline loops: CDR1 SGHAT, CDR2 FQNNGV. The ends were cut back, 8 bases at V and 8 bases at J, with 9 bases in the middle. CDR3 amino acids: CASGPPGYTF. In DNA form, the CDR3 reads TGTGCCAGCGGCCCCCCCGGCTACACCTTC.

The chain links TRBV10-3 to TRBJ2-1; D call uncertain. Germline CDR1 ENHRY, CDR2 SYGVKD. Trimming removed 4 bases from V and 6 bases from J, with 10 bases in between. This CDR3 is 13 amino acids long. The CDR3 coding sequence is TGTGCCATCAGTGCCCCAAGCACCAATGAGCAGTTCTTC. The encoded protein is CAISAPSTNEQFF.

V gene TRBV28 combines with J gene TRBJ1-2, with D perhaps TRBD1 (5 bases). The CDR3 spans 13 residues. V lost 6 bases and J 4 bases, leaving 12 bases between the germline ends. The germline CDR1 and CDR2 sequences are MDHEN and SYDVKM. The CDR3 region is CASSPGPTYGYTF. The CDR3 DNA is TGTGCCAGCAGCCCGGGGCCGACCTATGGCTACACCTTC.

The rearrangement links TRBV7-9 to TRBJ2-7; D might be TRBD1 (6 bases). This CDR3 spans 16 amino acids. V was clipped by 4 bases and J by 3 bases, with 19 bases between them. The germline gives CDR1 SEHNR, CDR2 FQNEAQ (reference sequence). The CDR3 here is CASSSTRDPRGYEQYF. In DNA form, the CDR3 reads TGTGCCAGCAGCTCCACAAGGGACCCCAGGGGCTACGAGCAGTACTTC. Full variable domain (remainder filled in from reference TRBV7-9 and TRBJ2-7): DTGVSQNPRHKITKRGQNVTFRCDPISEHNRLYWYRQTLGQGPEFLTYFQNEAQLEKSRLLSDRFSAERPKGSFSTLEIQRTEQGDSAMYLCASSSTRDPRGYEQYFGPGTRLTVT.